This TCR beta chain was identified during a study of blood T cell repertoires in COVID-19. Study in general: Samples of COVID-19 (acute and convalescent) were obtained from the United States, Italy and Spain. PBMCs, B-cell-depleted T cells, or T cells provided the cDNA or gDNA that made up the material.

From germline, CDR1 is SEHNR and CDR2 FQNEAQ (reference sequence). The V and J ends lost 3 bases and 3 bases, in that order; junction bases with no gene match: 8. The CDR3 extends over 16 amino acids. Symptom resolution, clearance, or two negative PCRs marked donors in Cohort 3 as recovered. Original methodology: Scientists estimated how many nucleated cells there were by amplifying reference gene primers. Clones were read by immunoSEQ multiplex PCR, and TCRdb kept only the in-frame ones, dropping some. D and trimming come from the DNA, and the V and J calls and clone size come from that table. The table records fewer than 250,000 clones, more than 80% of them present only once.

The rearrangement joins TRBV7-9 to TRBJ2-7; 10 bases agree with TRBD1. The sample taken for sequencing was PBMCs or T cells enriched from blood (not recorded which). The sequence came from a woman aged 18 to 35 who had recovered from COVID-19. Here the CDR3 reads CASSLGTGAVVYEQYF. DNA for the CDR3: TGTGCCAGCAGCTTGGGGACAGGGGCGGTTGTCTACGAGCAGTACTTC. The full variable domain, rest sourced from reference TRBV7-9 and TRBJ2-7, is DTGVSQNPRHKITKRGQNVTFRCDPISEHNRLYWYRQTLGQGPEFLTYFQNEAQLEKSRLLSDRFSAERPKGSFSTLEIQRTEQGDSAMYLCASSLGTGAVVYEQYFGPGTRLTVT.